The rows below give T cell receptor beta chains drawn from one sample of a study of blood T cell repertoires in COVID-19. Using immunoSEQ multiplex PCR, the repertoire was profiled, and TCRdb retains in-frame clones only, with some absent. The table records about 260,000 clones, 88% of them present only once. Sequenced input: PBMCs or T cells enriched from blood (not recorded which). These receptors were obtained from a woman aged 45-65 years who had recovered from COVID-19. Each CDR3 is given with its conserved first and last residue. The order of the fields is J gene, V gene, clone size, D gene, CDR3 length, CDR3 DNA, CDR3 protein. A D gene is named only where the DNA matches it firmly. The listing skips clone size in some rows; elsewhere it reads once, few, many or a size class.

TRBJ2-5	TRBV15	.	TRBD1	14	TGTGCCACCAGCCGGGGACAGTTACAAGAGACCCAGTACTTC	CATSRGQLQETQYF
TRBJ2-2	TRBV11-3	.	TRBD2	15	TGTGCCAGCAGCTTAACTAGCGGAAACACCGGGGAGCTGTTTTTT	CASSLTSGNTGELFF
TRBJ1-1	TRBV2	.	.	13	TGTGCCAGCAGGCGGCCTCTACAAGATGGAGCTTTCTTT	CASRRPLQDGAFF
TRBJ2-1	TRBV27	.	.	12	TGTGCCAGCAGGGAGATGAACAATGAGCAGTTCTTC	CASREMNNEQFF
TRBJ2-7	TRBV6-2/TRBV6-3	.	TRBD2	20	TGTGCCAGCAGTTACCCCGATACCCCACCAACTAGCGGAAGAGCCTACGAGCAGTACTTC	CASSYPDTPPTSGRAYEQYF
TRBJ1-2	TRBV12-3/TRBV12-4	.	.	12	TGTGCCAGCAGTTTAGAGGGAGGAGGCTACACCTTC	CASSLEGGGYTF
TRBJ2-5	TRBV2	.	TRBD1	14	TGTGCCAGCAGTTCGCGGACAGGAGAAGAGACCCAGTACTTC	CASSSRTGEETQYF
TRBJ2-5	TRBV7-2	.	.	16	TGTGCCAGCAGCTTGTCGAGAGTAGGGGCCCAAGAGACCCAGTACTTC	CASSLSRVGAQETQYF
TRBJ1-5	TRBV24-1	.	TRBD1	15	TGTGCCACCAGTGATTCTCGGGACAGGGGCCAGCCCCAGCATTTT	CATSDSRDRGQPQHF
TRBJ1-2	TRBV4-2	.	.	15	TGTGCCAGCAGCCAAGATTCGGTCACAGACTATGGCTACACCTTC	CASSQDSVTDYGYTF
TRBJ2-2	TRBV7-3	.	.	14	TGTGCCAGCAGCCCAACTGGGAACACCGGGGAGCTGTTTTTT	CASSPTGNTGELFF
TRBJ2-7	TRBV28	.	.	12	TGTGCCAGCAAGAGCGACTCCTACGAGCAGTACTTC	CASKSDSYEQYF
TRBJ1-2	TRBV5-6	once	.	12	TGTGCCAGCAGCGACCGGCAGGAAGGCTACACCTTC	CASSDRQEGYTF
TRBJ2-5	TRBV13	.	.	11	TGTGCCAGCAGTCTAGCGGAGACCCAGTACTTC	CASSLAETQYF
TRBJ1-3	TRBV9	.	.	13	TGTGCCAGCAGCCTCACAGGAGGAAACACCATATATTTT	CASSLTGGNTIYF
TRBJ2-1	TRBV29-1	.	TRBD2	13	TGCAGCGTTGTTAGGACTAGCCGCAATGAGCAGTTCTTC	CSVVRTSRNEQFF
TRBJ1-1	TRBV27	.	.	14	TGTGCCAGCAGTTTGGACACCTGGAACACTGAAGCTTTCTTT	CASSLDTWNTEAFF
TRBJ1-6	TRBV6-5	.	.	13	TGTGCCAGCAGTTACGACAGGAGATCACCCCTCCACTTT	CASSYDRRSPLHF
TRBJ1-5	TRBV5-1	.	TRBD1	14	TGCGCCAGCAGCCGGGGGACAGGCAATCAGCCCCAGCATTTT	CASSRGTGNQPQHF
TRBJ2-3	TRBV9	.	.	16	TGTGCCAGCAGCCCTCCGGAGGTCCTAGGAGCAGATACGCAGTATTTT	CASSPPEVLGADTQYF
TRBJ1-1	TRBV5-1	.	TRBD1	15	TGCGCCAGCAGGCGGGACAGGGGGCTAGGCACTGAAGCTTTCTTT	CASRRDRGLGTEAFF
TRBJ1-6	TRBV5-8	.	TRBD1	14	TGTGCCAGTAACAGGGGAGAGAGGAATTCACCCCTCCACTTT	CASNRGERNSPLHF
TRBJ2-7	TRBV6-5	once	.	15	TGTGCCAGCAGTTACGGACTGGGGGCTGCCTACGAGCAGTACTTC	CASSYGLGAAYEQYF
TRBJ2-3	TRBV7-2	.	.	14	TGTGCCAGCAGCTCGACAGCTAGCACAGATACGCAGTATTTT	CASSSTASTDTQYF
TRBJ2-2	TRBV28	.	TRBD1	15	TGTGCCAGCAGTTTATCAGGGGGACACACCGGGGAGCTGTTTTTT	CASSLSGGHTGELFF
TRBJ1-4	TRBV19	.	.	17	TGTGCCAGTAGTATAATGGACAGAGGAGCAACTAATGAAAAACTGTTTTTT	CASSIMDRGATNEKLFF
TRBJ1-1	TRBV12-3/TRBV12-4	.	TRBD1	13	TGTGCCAGCAGCGGACAGGGGTTCACTGAAGCTTTCTTT	CASSGQGFTEAFF
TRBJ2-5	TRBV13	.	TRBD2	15	TGTGCCAGCAGACCGGGGGGACTAGCGTTAGAGACCCAGTACTTC	CASRPGGLALETQYF
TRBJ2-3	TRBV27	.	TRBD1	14	TGTGCCAGCAGTTGGGGTACAGGGGAAGATACGCAGTATTTT	CASSWGTGEDTQYF
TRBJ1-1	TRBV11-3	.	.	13	TGTGCCAGCAGCCGGACAACTGGCACTGAAGCTTTCTTT	CASSRTTGTEAFF
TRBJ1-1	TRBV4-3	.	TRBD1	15	TGCGCCAGCAGCAGCCCCGGGACAGGCAACACTGAAGCTTTCTTT	CASSSPGTGNTEAFF
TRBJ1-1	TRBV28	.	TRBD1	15	TGTGCCAGCAGTGGGACAGGGGGCGCGAAAGTTGAAGCTTTCTTT	CASSGTGGAKVEAFF
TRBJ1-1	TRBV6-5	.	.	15	TGTGCCAGCAGTAACGACTGGACAGCGAACACTGAAGCTTTCTTT	CASSNDWTANTEAFF